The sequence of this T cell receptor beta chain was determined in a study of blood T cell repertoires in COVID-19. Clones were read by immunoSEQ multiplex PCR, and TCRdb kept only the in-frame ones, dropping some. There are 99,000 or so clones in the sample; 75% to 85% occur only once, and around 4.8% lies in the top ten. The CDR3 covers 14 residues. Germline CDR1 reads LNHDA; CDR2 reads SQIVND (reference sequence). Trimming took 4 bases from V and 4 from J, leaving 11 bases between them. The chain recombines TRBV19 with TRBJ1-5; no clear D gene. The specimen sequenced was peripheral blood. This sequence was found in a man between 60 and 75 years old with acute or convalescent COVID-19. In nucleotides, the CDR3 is TGTGCCAGTAGTAAAGAGGGAGGGAATCAGCCCCAGCATTTT. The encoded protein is CASSKEGGNQPQHF.